This T cell receptor (beta chain) was profiled in a study of early T cells in non-severe SARS-CoV-2 infection. Study background: Sequencing targeted bulk RNA from unsorted whole blood, leaving chains unpaired.

V lost 2 bases and J 4 bases, leaving 10 bases between the germline ends. This CDR3 is 14 amino acids long. Germline-derived CDR1 and CDR2 are SGHRS and YFSETQ. TCRdb recomputed calls from the 5' RACE reads with MiXCR, one row per CDR3 protein. This sample carries 55,000 to 80,000 distinct CDR3 sequences, 8.8% of them seen once, and the ten largest clones take around 15%. The sequencing here drew on whole blood, taken at baseline. The chain links TRBV5-1 to TRBJ2-1; the D is unclear. This TCR came from an adult who was a healthcare worker with PCR-confirmed SARS-CoV-2 infection or an uninfected control (not recorded which). DNA of the CDR3: TGCGCCAGCAGCTTCCTGACTTCTTACAATGAGCAGTTCTTC. It encodes CASSFLTSYNEQFF.